The rows below give T cell receptor beta chains drawn from one sample of a study of shared clonotypes between healthy human individuals. The data were produced by immunoSEQ multiplex PCR, yet TCRdb's version contains in-frame clones alone and is incomplete. The profile shows 500,000 to 650,000 clones, roughly four fifths of them singletons. The source material was PBMCs. The receptors here all came from a woman in her thirties or forties in good health. Some clones in this sample may be carry-over from other donors' samples. CDR3s include the opening cysteine and the closing phenylalanine or tryptophan. A D gene is named only where the DNA matches it firmly. Expanded clones get a size class; other rows say once, few or many, or leave the size out.

clone_size: .
v_call: TRBV5-6
d_call: .
j_call: TRBJ1-3
cdr3_length: 17
cdr3_nt: TGTGCCAGCAGCTTGGACGGGGACGCAGGCTCTGGAAACACCATATATTTT
cdr3_aa: CASSLDGDAGSGNTIYF

clone_size: .
v_call: TRBV13
d_call: .
j_call: TRBJ2-5
cdr3_length: 14
cdr3_nt: TGTGCCAGCAGCTTTTGGGGTGACGAAAAGACCCAGTACTTC
cdr3_aa: CASSFWGDEKTQYF

clone_size: once
v_call: TRBV15
d_call: .
j_call: TRBJ1-3
cdr3_length: 15
cdr3_nt: TGTGCCACCAGCAGAGGGGGAGACTCTGGAAACACCATATATTTT
cdr3_aa: CATSRGGDSGNTIYF

clone_size: .
v_call: TRBV7-6
d_call: .
j_call: TRBJ1-1
cdr3_length: 13
cdr3_nt: TGTGCCAGCAGCTTAGAACAGCACACTGAAGCTTTCTTT
cdr3_aa: CASSLEQHTEAFF

clone_size: .
v_call: TRBV7-2
d_call: .
j_call: TRBJ2-5
cdr3_length: 17
cdr3_nt: TGTGCCAGCAGCCGGCTCCCTGGACTACTAGTGGTGGAGACCCAGTACTTC
cdr3_aa: CASSRLPGLLVVETQYF

clone_size: once
v_call: TRBV27
d_call: .
j_call: TRBJ2-7
cdr3_length: 14
cdr3_nt: TGTGCCAGCAGGGTGACAGGGAGGTTGGACGAGCAGTACTTC
cdr3_aa: CASRVTGRLDEQYF

clone_size: .
v_call: TRBV11-1
d_call: .
j_call: TRBJ1-1
cdr3_length: 13
cdr3_nt: TGTGCCAGCAGCTATACAAGAAACACTGAAGCTTTCTTT
cdr3_aa: CASSYTRNTEAFF

clone_size: .
v_call: TRBV7-2
d_call: .
j_call: TRBJ2-3
cdr3_length: 13
cdr3_nt: TGTGCCAGCAGCCTAAACGGTGTAGATACGCAGTATTTT
cdr3_aa: CASSLNGVDTQYF

clone_size: .
v_call: TRBV6-1
d_call: TRBD2
j_call: TRBJ2-2
cdr3_length: 19
cdr3_nt: TGTGCCAGCAGTGAAGTTTCTAGCGGACCGATCTTGAACACCGGGGAGCTGTTTTTT
cdr3_aa: CASSEVSSGPILNTGELFF

clone_size: .
v_call: TRBV4-1
d_call: .
j_call: TRBJ1-1
cdr3_length: 15
cdr3_nt: TGCGCCAGCAGCCACCCCCTCACAGGGAGCGGTGAAGCTTTCTTT
cdr3_aa: CASSHPLTGSGEAFF

clone_size: .
v_call: TRBV6-1
d_call: TRBD1
j_call: TRBJ2-2
cdr3_length: 16
cdr3_nt: TGTGCCAGCAGTGAAGGAGGGGGCAGGTGGACCGGGGAGCTGTTTTTT
cdr3_aa: CASSEGGGRWTGELFF

clone_size: once
v_call: TRBV19
d_call: TRBD2
j_call: TRBJ2-7
cdr3_length: 17
cdr3_nt: TGTGCCATCGTGGGACTAGCGGGATGTCGTTTTAGCTACGAGCAGTACTTC
cdr3_aa: CAIVGLAGCRFSYEQYF

clone_size: .
v_call: TRBV7-9
d_call: .
j_call: TRBJ1-4
cdr3_length: 13
cdr3_nt: TGTGCCAGCAGCCCCCGGGGTGGGGAAAAACTGTTTTTT
cdr3_aa: CASSPRGGEKLFF

clone_size: .
v_call: TRBV18
d_call: .
j_call: TRBJ2-5
cdr3_length: 15
cdr3_nt: TGTGCCAGCTCACCACGGGCTGCAGGTCAGGAGACCCAGTACTTC
cdr3_aa: CASSPRAAGQETQYF

clone_size: .
v_call: TRBV11-1
d_call: TRBD1
j_call: TRBJ2-5
cdr3_length: 15
cdr3_nt: TGTGCCAGCAGCTTAAACCGGGACAGAGGAGAGACCCAGTACTTC
cdr3_aa: CASSLNRDRGETQYF

clone_size: .
v_call: TRBV15
d_call: .
j_call: TRBJ1-1
cdr3_length: 13
cdr3_nt: TGTGCCACCAGCACCCGACAGAACACTGAAGCTTTCTTT
cdr3_aa: CATSTRQNTEAFF

clone_size: .
v_call: TRBV10-3
d_call: .
j_call: TRBJ1-1
cdr3_length: 13
cdr3_nt: TGTGCCACGGCGCCGGGGGCGGACACTGAAGCTTTCTTT
cdr3_aa: CATAPGADTEAFF

clone_size: .
v_call: TRBV30
d_call: .
j_call: TRBJ1-3
cdr3_length: 15
cdr3_nt: TGTGCCTGGAACCGCCAAGGGGGAACTGGAAACACCATATATTTT
cdr3_aa: CAWNRQGGTGNTIYF

clone_size: .
v_call: TRBV7-9
d_call: .
j_call: TRBJ2-2
cdr3_length: 15
cdr3_nt: TGTGCCAGCAGCCCCGGTCGGGGGGCGACCGGGGAGCTGTTTTTT
cdr3_aa: CASSPGRGATGELFF

clone_size: .
v_call: TRBV5-6
d_call: .
j_call: TRBJ2-3
cdr3_length: 15
cdr3_nt: TGTGCCAGCAGCTTGACTAGGGGATCCACAGATACGCAGTATTTT
cdr3_aa: CASSLTRGSTDTQYF

clone_size: .
v_call: TRBV6-1
d_call: .
j_call: TRBJ2-5
cdr3_length: 15
cdr3_nt: TGTGCCAGCAGTGAAACTTCGGGGCCCCAGGTGACCCAGTACTTC
cdr3_aa: CASSETSGPQVTQYF

clone_size: few
v_call: TRBV29-1
d_call: TRBD2
j_call: TRBJ2-5
cdr3_length: 16
cdr3_nt: TGCAGCGTTGGACCCCCCCCTAGCGGGGGGGGGCGGACCCAGTACTTC
cdr3_aa: CSVGPPPSGGGRTQYF

clone_size: .
v_call: TRBV5-5
d_call: TRBD1
j_call: TRBJ2-5
cdr3_length: 14
cdr3_nt: TGTGCCAGCAGCTTGGAGGGGGCGCGTGAGACCCAGTACTTC
cdr3_aa: CASSLEGARETQYF

clone_size: few
v_call: TRBV7-9
d_call: TRBD1
j_call: TRBJ2-1
cdr3_length: 14
cdr3_nt: TGTGCCAGCAGCTCGGGACAGGGGGTGAGAGAGCAGTTCTTC
cdr3_aa: CASSSGQGVREQFF

clone_size: .
v_call: TRBV7-2
d_call: .
j_call: TRBJ2-6
cdr3_length: 15
cdr3_nt: TGTGCCAGCAGCTTACAGCTGAGGGGGGCCAACGTCCTGACTTTC
cdr3_aa: CASSLQLRGANVLTF

clone_size: .
v_call: TRBV2
d_call: .
j_call: TRBJ2-5
cdr3_length: 13
cdr3_nt: TGTGCCAGCAGTGACCAGGTCCAAGAGACCCAGTACTTC
cdr3_aa: CASSDQVQETQYF

clone_size: .
v_call: TRBV30
d_call: .
j_call: TRBJ2-7
cdr3_length: 12
cdr3_nt: TGTGCCTGGGGCCTCGCCACCTACGAGCAGTACTTC
cdr3_aa: CAWGLATYEQYF

clone_size: .
v_call: TRBV7-7
d_call: TRBD2
j_call: TRBJ2-7
cdr3_length: 19
cdr3_nt: TGTGCCAGCAGCTCCCCGAGGACTAGCGGGAGTTGGGAGGGACACGAGCAGTACTTC
cdr3_aa: CASSSPRTSGSWEGHEQYF

clone_size: .
v_call: TRBV2
d_call: .
j_call: TRBJ1-2
cdr3_length: 15
cdr3_nt: TGTGCCAGCAGACTAACTCAGAGGACTAACTATGGCTACACCTTC
cdr3_aa: CASRLTQRTNYGYTF

clone_size: .
v_call: TRBV7-9
d_call: .
j_call: TRBJ2-1
cdr3_length: 16
cdr3_nt: TGTGCCAGCAGCCTAGCAGGGCTAACGCTATTCGATGAGCAGTTCTTC
cdr3_aa: CASSLAGLTLFDEQFF

clone_size: .
v_call: TRBV28
d_call: .
j_call: TRBJ2-1
cdr3_length: 14
cdr3_nt: TGTGCCAGCAGTACAAGCCCCTTCTACAATGAGCAGTTCTTC
cdr3_aa: CASSTSPFYNEQFF

clone_size: .
v_call: TRBV27
d_call: .
j_call: TRBJ1-2
cdr3_length: 13
cdr3_nt: TGTGCCAGCAGTCCCGGGACCGACTATGGCTACACCTTC
cdr3_aa: CASSPGTDYGYTF

clone_size: few
v_call: TRBV4-1
d_call: TRBD1
j_call: TRBJ2-4
cdr3_length: 16
cdr3_nt: TGCGCCAGCAGCCAAGGGACAGGGGGTCCCAAAAACATTCAGTACTTC
cdr3_aa: CASSQGTGGPKNIQYF

clone_size: .
v_call: TRBV5-1
d_call: .
j_call: TRBJ2-7
cdr3_length: 14
cdr3_nt: TGCGCCAGCAGCTTGGGGGGACAAAACTACGAGCAGTACTTC
cdr3_aa: CASSLGGQNYEQYF

clone_size: .
v_call: TRBV30
d_call: TRBD1
j_call: TRBJ1-5
cdr3_length: 12
cdr3_nt: TGTGCCTGGGGACAGGGTTATCAGCCCCAGCATTTT
cdr3_aa: CAWGQGYQPQHF

clone_size: .
v_call: TRBV18
d_call: .
j_call: TRBJ1-1
cdr3_length: 14
cdr3_nt: TGTGCCAGCTCACAAATCTACGGGGACACTGAAGCTTTCTTT
cdr3_aa: CASSQIYGDTEAFF

clone_size: .
v_call: TRBV11-2
d_call: .
j_call: TRBJ2-3
cdr3_length: 13
cdr3_nt: TGTGCCAGCACCCCACCACAGCGGAATACGCAGTATTTT
cdr3_aa: CASTPPQRNTQYF

clone_size: .
v_call: TRBV4-2
d_call: TRBD1
j_call: TRBJ1-1
cdr3_length: 14
cdr3_nt: TGTGCCAGCAGCCAAGATCCCGGGACAGCTGAAGCTTTCTTT
cdr3_aa: CASSQDPGTAEAFF

clone_size: .
v_call: TRBV5-1
d_call: TRBD1
j_call: TRBJ2-7
cdr3_length: 15
cdr3_nt: TGCGCCAGCGCCGCGCCCGGGACAGGGTCGTACGAGCAGTACTTC
cdr3_aa: CASAAPGTGSYEQYF

clone_size: .
v_call: TRBV6-6
d_call: TRBD2
j_call: TRBJ2-1
cdr3_length: 16
cdr3_nt: TGTGCCAGCAAGGGACTAGCGGGAGGTTCGTACAATGAGCAGTTCTTC
cdr3_aa: CASKGLAGGSYNEQFF

clone_size: .
v_call: TRBV6-5
d_call: .
j_call: TRBJ2-1
cdr3_length: 13
cdr3_nt: TGTGCCAGCAGCAGGGACTCGGACAATGAGCAGTTCTTC
cdr3_aa: CASSRDSDNEQFF